The 19 T cell receptor beta chains given below trace back to one sample, sequenced in a study of blood T cell repertoires in COVID-19. Method: immunoSEQ multiplex PCR; TCRdb's copy keeps in-frame clones and lacks some. The profile shows about 480,000 clones, roughly 88% of them singletons. The sequencing sample was made of PBMCs or T cells enriched from blood (not recorded which). These receptors all come from a woman aged 40 to 55 who had recovered from COVID-19.

DNA of the CDR3: TGTGCCAGCATCCACTCGATAAACACTGAAGCTTTCTTT. Translated: CASIHSINTEAFF. The rearrangement joins TRBV28 to TRBJ1-1; no definite D call. This CDR3 is 13 amino acids long. CDR1 and CDR2 from the germline V gene are MDHEN and SYDVKM. Between the trimmed V and J ends, which lost 7 bases and 2 bases, there was a span of 11 bases. Full variable domain (remainder filled in from reference TRBV28 and TRBJ1-1): DVKVTQSSRYLVKRTGEKVFLECVQDMDHENMFWYRQDPGLGLRLIYFSYDVKMKEKGDIPEGYSVSREKKERFSLILESASTNQTSMYLCASIHSINTEAFFGQGTRLTVV.

The count of this clone is one. V usage is TRBV6-5 and J usage is TRBJ2-2; 8 bases match TRBD1. This CDR3 region has 15 residues. Trimming took 6 bases from V and 0 from J; bases not matched to a gene: 3. CDR1 is MNHEY, CDR2 SVGAGI, per germline. CDR3 region: CASRATGANTGELFF. DNA for the CDR3: TGTGCCAGCAGAGCGACAGGGGCGAACACCGGGGAGCTGTTTTTT.

J is TRBJ2-2 and V is TRBV6-2 or TRBV6-3; perhaps TRBD1 as D (6 bases). V was pared by 6 bases and J by 4 bases, with 15 bases between. The CDR3 length is 15 residues. Per the germline V gene, CDR1 is MNHEY and CDR2 is SVGEGT. CDR3: CASSPRGWGTGELFF. The CDR3, as DNA: TGTGCCAGCAGCCCGAGGGGGTGGGGCACCGGGGAGCTGTTTTTT.

This clone was seen more than once but under ten times. The gene calls are TRBV27 and TRBJ2-7; the D gene is possibly TRBD1 (5 bases). Trimming removed 5 bases at V and 3 bases at J, with 11 bases between. There are 13 residues in the CDR3. The germline CDR1 and CDR2 sequences are MNHEY and SMNVEV (reference sequence). The CDR3 loop reads CASSPRQYYEQYF. In DNA, the CDR3 is TGTGCCAGCAGTCCCCGACAGTACTACGAGCAGTACTTC.

This clone was detected once. This rearrangement joins TRBV18 to TRBJ2-3; weak D call: TRBD2 (6 bases). Trimming took 4 bases from V and 4 from J, leaving 18 bases between them. The CDR3 is 16 amino acids. Germline V gene sequence: CDR1 KGHSH, CDR2 LQKENI. DNA for the CDR3: TGTGCCAGCTCACGACGGGACTCCACATTGGCAGATACGCAGTATTTT. This sequence encodes CASSRRDSTLADTQYF. The variable domain in full, with the rest retrieved from reference TRBV18 and TRBJ2-3, is NAGVMQNPRHLVRRRGQEARLRCSPMKGHSHVYWYRQLPEEGLKFMVYLQKENIIDESGMPKERFSAEFPKEGPSILRIQQVVRGDSAAYFCASSRRDSTLADTQYFGPGTRLTVL.

CDR3 DNA: TGTGCCAGCTCACCTCTTAATCAGCCCCAGCATTTT. This codes for CASSPLNQPQHF. This rearrangement joins TRBV18 to TRBJ1-5; D is unclear. Germline V gene data show CDR1 as KGHSH and CDR2 as LQKENI. Deletions cut 3 bases from V and 4 bases from J, with 4 bases between. The CDR3 spans 12 residues.

CDR3 DNA sequence: TGTGCCACCACAGCGAACACTGAAGCTTTCTTT. Encoded protein: CATTANTEAFF. This sequence joins TRBV28 and TRBJ1-1; D gene ambiguous. There are 11 residues in the CDR3. Trimming removed 10 bases at V and 1 base at J, with 7 bases between. Germline loops: CDR1 MDHEN, CDR2 SYDVKM. The full variable domain, with the rest looked up from reference TRBV28 and TRBJ1-1, is DVKVTQSSRYLVKRTGEKVFLECVQDMDHENMFWYRQDPGLGLRLIYFSYDVKMKEKGDIPEGYSVSREKKERFSLILESASTNQTSMYLCATTANTEAFFGQGTRLTVV.

The V call is TRBV5-5, the J call TRBJ1-1; TRBD1 matches at 9 bases. The ends lost 4 bases at V and 4 bases at J; junction bases unmatched: 14. The CDR3 runs to 17 residues. Germline CDR1 is SGHKS and CDR2 is YYEKEE (reference sequence). This CDR3 reads CASSRYFTGQGGTEAFF. CDR3 nucleotide sequence: TGTGCCAGCAGCCGATATTTTACGGGACAGGGAGGCACTGAAGCTTTCTTT. Drawing the rest from reference TRBV5-5 and TRBJ1-1, the complete variable domain is DAGVTQSPTHLIKTRGQQVTLRCSPISGHKSVSWYQQVLGQGPQFIFQYYEKEERGRGNFPDRFSARQFPNYSSELNVNALLLGDSALYLCASSRYFTGQGGTEAFFGQGTRLTVV.

This chain joins TRBV10-3 and TRBJ2-1; TRBD2 aligns across 13 bases. Germline loops: CDR1 ENHRY, CDR2 SYGVKD. The CDR3 consists of 14 residues. V dropped 6 bases and J dropped 10; count of bases not matched to a gene: 6. The CDR3 DNA reads as TGTGCCATCAGCGGACTAGCGGGAGTCGGCGAGCAGTTCTTC. Translating it yields CAISGLAGVGEQFF.

The chain has TRBV11-3 and TRBJ2-1; 10 bases fit TRBD2. The J segment lost 5 bases and the V segment lost 8 bases, leaving 6 bases of the junction unmatched. In germline, CDR1 is SGHNT, CDR2 YENEEA. CDR3 length: 14 residues. This CDR3 reads CASARAGGDNEQFF. The CDR3 DNA is TGTGCCAGCGCCCGAGCGGGGGGGGACAATGAGCAGTTCTTC. The variable domain in full, with the rest retrieved from reference TRBV11-3 and TRBJ2-1, is EAGVVQSPRYKIIEKKQPVAFWCNPISGHNTLYWYLQNLGQGPELLIRYENEEAVDDSQLPKDRFSAERLKGVDSTLKIQPAELGDSAVYLCASARAGGDNEQFFGPGTRLTVL.

The genes are TRBV27 and TRBJ2-7; TRBD2 agrees at 9 bases. After removal of 1 base from V and 6 bases from J, the junction contained 4 bases not matched to a gene. Germline lookup yields CDR1 MNHEY and CDR2 SMNVEV (reference sequence). The CDR3 runs to 14 residues. The CDR3 DNA is TGTGCCAGCAGTTTATTGGGGACTAGCAGCGAGCAGTACTTC. It codes for CASSLLGTSSEQYF.

The chain combines TRBV10-1 with TRBJ2-7, with a possible D match to TRBD2 (5 bases). The CDR3 consists of 14 residues. CDR1 and CDR2 from the germline V gene are WNHNN and SYGVQD (reference sequence). V was clipped by 2 bases and J by 2 bases, with 10 bases between them. For the CDR3, the DNA is TGCGCCAGCAGTGAGGAGACTAACCCCTACGAGCAGTACTTC. This sequence encodes CASSEETNPYEQYF.

The V call is TRBV7-9, the J call TRBJ2-2, with 13 bases fitting TRBD2. V lost 2 bases to trimming and J lost 1 base; unmatched junction nucleotides: 1. Germline loops: CDR1 SEHNR, CDR2 FQNEAQ (reference sequence). This CDR3 has 17 amino acids. The CDR3 is CASSLRLAGGNTGELFF. In nucleotides, the CDR3 is TGTGCCAGCAGCTTACGACTAGCGGGAGGGAACACCGGGGAGCTGTTTTTT.

In this sample, this clone turned up once. The rearrangement uses TRBV7-2 and TRBJ2-2, with 7 bases lining up with TRBD2. Trimming at V came to 7 bases and at J to 3 bases, leaving 14 bases not matched to a gene. The germline CDR1 and CDR2 sequences are SGHTA and FQGNSA. This CDR3 spans 17 amino acids. The chain's CDR3 is CASTSLAGVEDTGELFF. The CDR3 coding sequence is TGTGCCAGCACCTCCCTGGCGGGAGTCGAGGACACCGGGGAGCTGTTTTTT. Supplemented by reference TRBV7-2 and TRBJ2-2, the full variable domain reads GAGVSQSPSNKVTEKGKDVELRCDPISGHTALYWYRQSLGQGLEFLIYFQGNSAPDKSGLPSDRFSAERTGGSVSTLTIQRTQQEDSAVYLCASTSLAGVEDTGELFFGEGSRLTVL.

The J gene is TRBJ2-7, the V gene TRBV11-2; TRBD1 agrees at 8 bases. J was trimmed by 2 bases and V by 5 bases; bases with no gene match: 5. This CDR3 region has 14 residues. Germline V gene sequence: CDR1 SGHAT, CDR2 FQNNGV. CDR3 nucleotide sequence: TGTGCCAGCAGCCCCTTGACAGGGGCCTACGAGCAGTACTTC. Amino acids: CASSPLTGAYEQYF.

The V and J genes are TRBV27 and TRBJ2-5, with 7 nucleotides matching TRBD2. Germline assignment: CDR1 MNHEY and CDR2 SMNVEV (reference sequence). The length of the CDR3 is 17 residues. The trim removed 0 bases at V and 4 bases at J, leaving 11 bases unmatched. The DNA of the CDR3 is TGTGCCAGCAGTTTATCATGGGGGGAGGGCCTCGGAGAGACCCAGTACTTC. Amino acid sequence: CASSLSWGEGLGETQYF.

The chain joins TRBV18 to TRBJ1-1; D not resolved. The CDR3 contains 15 residues. Trimming left V 2 bases short and J 4 bases short, with 14 bases between. Germline V lookup: CDR1 KGHSH, CDR2 LQKENI. CDR3 DNA sequence: TGTGCCAGCTCACCATCTATTGCTTTTGGCACTGAAGCTTTCTTT. It yields the protein CASSPSIAFGTEAFF.

The chain combines TRBV19 with TRBJ2-1; D not certain. From germline, CDR1 is LNHDA and CDR2 SQIVND (reference sequence). The CDR3 is 11 residues long. V was clipped by 7 bases and J by 6 bases, with 7 bases between them. CDR3 coding DNA: TGTGCCAGTACTCCGGGCAATGAGCAGTTCTTC. It is translated as CASTPGNEQFF.

This rearrangement joins TRBV6-2 or TRBV6-3 to TRBJ1-2; no reliable D call. The germline V gene has CDR1 MNHEY and CDR2 SVGEGT. The ends were cut back, 5 bases at V and 10 bases at J, with 14 bases in the middle. The CDR3 has 12 residues. CDR3 in amino acids: CASSTLSADYTF. Written as DNA, the CDR3 is TGTGCCAGCAGTACCCTGTCGGCGGACTACACCTTC.